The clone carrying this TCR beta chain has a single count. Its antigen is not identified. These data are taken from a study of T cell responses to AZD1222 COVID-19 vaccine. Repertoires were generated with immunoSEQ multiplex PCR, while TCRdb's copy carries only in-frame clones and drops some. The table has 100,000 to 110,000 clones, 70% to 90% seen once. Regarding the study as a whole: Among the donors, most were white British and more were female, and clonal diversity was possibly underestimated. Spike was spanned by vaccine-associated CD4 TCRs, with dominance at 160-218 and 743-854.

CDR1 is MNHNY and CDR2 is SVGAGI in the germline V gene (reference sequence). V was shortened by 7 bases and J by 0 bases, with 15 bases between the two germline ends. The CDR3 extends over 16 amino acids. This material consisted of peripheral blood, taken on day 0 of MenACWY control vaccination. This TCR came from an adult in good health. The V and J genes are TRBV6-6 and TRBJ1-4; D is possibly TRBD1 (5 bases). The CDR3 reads CASTYRRGPTNEKLFF. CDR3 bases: TGTGCCAGCACCTACCGTCGGGGCCCAACTAATGAAAAACTGTTTTTT.